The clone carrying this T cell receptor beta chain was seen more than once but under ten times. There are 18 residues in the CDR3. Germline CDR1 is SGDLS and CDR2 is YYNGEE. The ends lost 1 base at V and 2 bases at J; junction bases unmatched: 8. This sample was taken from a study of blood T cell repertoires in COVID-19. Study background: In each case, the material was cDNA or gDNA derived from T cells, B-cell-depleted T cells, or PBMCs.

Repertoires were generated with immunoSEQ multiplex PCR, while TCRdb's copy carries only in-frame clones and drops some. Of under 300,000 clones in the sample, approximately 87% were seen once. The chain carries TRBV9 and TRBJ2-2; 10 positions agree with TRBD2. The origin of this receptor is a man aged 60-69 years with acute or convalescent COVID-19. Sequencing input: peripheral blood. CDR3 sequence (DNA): TGTGCCAGCAGCGTATCTTTAGCGGGAGGACCTAACACCGGGGAGCTGTTTTTT. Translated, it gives CASSVSLAGGPNTGELFF.